What follows describes a single TCR beta chain. The target of this receptor is not known. No base quality information exists; no much larger clone differs at one position. Vitiligo was considered stable when no change in lesions had been observed over the previous 6 months. To qualify as stable, patients additionally needed to show no confetti depigmentation, which is a clinical sign of active vitiligo. Any patient who had received treatment in the previous three months was excluded. PBMCs were isolated from heparinized blood by Ficoll density gradient centrifugation and then flash-frozen. TCR beta chains were amplified from genomic DNA with the immunoSEQ hsTCRB kit. Sequencing of TCR beta libraries was performed on an Illumina MiSeq instrument by the immunoSEQ service. The paper's processing steps were these. Analysis of the repertoire data was performed with the immunoSEQ Analyzer. Imported from immuneACCESS, the table was reduced by TCRdb to in-frame sequences with V and J called. These copies leave out some clones; in studies compared against another copy, an unresolved V gene accounts for under half, and the cause of the remainder is not known. V and J calls and clone size are as listed in that table; D and trimming were resolved from the DNA. The sample includes about 42,000 clones, with 80% to 95% observed a single time. The ten largest clones take up about 4.5% of the sample.

This entry belongs to a study of resident and recirculating memory T cells in vitiligo (dated by TCRdb to between 2017 and 2018). Regarding the study in general: For TCR beta sequencing, each of a few stable vitiligo patients provided PBMCs along with epidermis taken by shave biopsy from two lesional and two nonlesional sites. Right before genomic DNA was extracted using the Qiagen DNeasy Blood & Tissue Kit, the samples were homogenized with no cell sorting step. The goal of the human TCR beta sequencing was to check whether lesional vitiligo skin contained specific clones that differed from the clones found in nonlesional skin and blood. On the study overall, not on this receptor specifically: Overlap and correlation analysis found no significant repertoire overlap between any two biopsies, even biopsies from the same patient, apart from each lesion compared with itself. Clonality was not the same from one vitiligo lesion to another, and no unique dominant TCR clone turned up. TCR sequences were not found to be conserved across biopsy sites or patients, suggesting that different lesions are infiltrated by different T cell clones, a pattern described as private specificity. Working out how much the T cell clones identified in the vitiligo lesions and the human Trm versus Tcm pools each contribute will require future mechanistic studies.

The junction carries 18 bases between V and J, which are trimmed by 3 bases and 6 bases respectively. Including cysteine and phenylalanine, the CDR3 has 15 amino acids. Of all the DNA, just the CDR3 is kept, 45 bases in frame from base 1. From the germline V gene, CDR1 is SGDLS and CDR2 is YYNGEE. Sequenced material: blood. The clonotype originates from a male donor with vitiligo. The receptor chain draws on TRBV9 and TRBJ1-1; the D gene assignment is ambiguous. The DNA sequence is given as TGTGCCAGCAGCGCCGTCGCTGACGGAGCAGCTGAAGCTTTCTTT. Its protein product is CASSAVADGAAEAFF.